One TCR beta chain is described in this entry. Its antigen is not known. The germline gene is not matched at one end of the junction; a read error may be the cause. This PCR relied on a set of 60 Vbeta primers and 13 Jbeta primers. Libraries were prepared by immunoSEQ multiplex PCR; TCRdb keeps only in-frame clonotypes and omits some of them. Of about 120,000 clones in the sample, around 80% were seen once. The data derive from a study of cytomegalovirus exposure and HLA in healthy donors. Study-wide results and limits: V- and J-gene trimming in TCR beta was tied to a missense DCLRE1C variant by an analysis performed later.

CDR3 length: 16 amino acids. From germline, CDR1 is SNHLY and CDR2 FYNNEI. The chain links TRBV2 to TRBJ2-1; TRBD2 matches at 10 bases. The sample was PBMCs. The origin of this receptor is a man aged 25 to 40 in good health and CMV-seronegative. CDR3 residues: CASSPALAGGYTEQFF. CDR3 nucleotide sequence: TGTGCCAGCAGCCCAGCGTTAGCGGGGGGCTACACTGAGCAGTTCTTC.